This T cell receptor (beta chain) was sequenced for a study of OX40 agonist ivuxolimab in advanced cancers. In its sample, this clone was seen many times. Sequencing used immunoSEQ multiplex PCR; TCRdb keeps in-frame clones, though not all of them. This sample yields under 70,000 clones, of which approximately 83% are seen a single time; 4% to 4.5% belongs to the top ten. CDR1 and CDR2 (germline): SNHLY, FYNNEI. Trimming removed 11 bases from V and 2 bases from J; junction bases left unmatched: 24. This CDR3 contains 20 residues. The TCR comes from an adult with an advanced solid tumor such as melanoma, head and neck, liver or kidney cancer. The sequencing used CD4+ or CD8+ T cells sorted from blood, collected in a trial of the OX40 agonist ivuxolimab. The chain recombines TRBV2 with TRBJ2-3, with 11 bases lining up with TRBD2. This chain's CDR3 is CAEATSGGQVDRLATDTQYF. The CDR3 DNA follows: TGTGCCGAGGCCACTAGCGGGGGCCAAGTAGATCGGCTTGCCACAGATACGCAGTATTTT.